What follows are 29 T cell receptor beta chains derived from one specimen sequenced in a study of identical twins. TCRdb re-called the 5' RACE reads through MiXCR, storing one row per CDR3 protein. The sample carries around 650,000 distinct CDR3 sequences, about 7% recorded once. This sample also belongs to another study, concerning yellow fever vaccine responses in identical twins.

The sequenced material came from PBMCs. The receptors were sampled from a woman between 18 and 29 years old in good health.

CDR3 nucleotides: TGCATGTGGGCTAGAAACACTGAAGCTTTCTTT. Translating gives CMWARNTEAFF. The chain has TRBV20-1 and TRBJ1-1, with D unresolved. CDR3 size: 11 residues. Germline-derived CDR1 and CDR2 are DFQATT and SNEGSKA (reference sequence).

This clonotype was seen repeatedly, ten times or more. This chain connects TRBV2 to TRBJ2-1; a possible D gene is TRBD2 (7 bases). The CDR3 spans 13 residues. V was trimmed by 7 bases and J by 2 bases, leaving 9 bases between them. CDR1 is SNHLY and CDR2 is FYNNEI in the germline V gene. The CDR3 DNA follows: TGTGCCAGCAAGGGGGGGCCCTACAATGAGCAGTTCTTC. Translating gives CASKGGPYNEQFF. Based on the CDR3 plus reference TRBV2 and TRBJ2-1, the full variable domain is EPEVTQTPSHQVTQMGQEVILRCVPISNHLYFYWYRQILGQKVEFLVSFYNNEISEKSEIFDDQFSVERPDGSNFTLKIRSTKLEDSAMYFCASKGGPYNEQFFGPGTRLTVL.

Many counts were recorded for this clonotype. The chain joins TRBV6-1 to TRBJ2-2; 8 bases agree with TRBD2. Unmatched junction bases numbered 7, after V lost 7 bases and J lost 0 bases. The CDR3 has 16 residues. Looked up from germline, CDR1 is MNHNS and CDR2 is SASEGT. CDR3 protein: CASNRGGTSNTGELFF. The CDR3 DNA reads TGTGCCAGCAATCGCGGGGGGACGTCGAACACCGGGGAGCTGTTTTTT.

This clonotype has only a few counts. The chain recombines TRBV5-1 with TRBJ2-3; 13 bases map to TRBD2. V gave up 4 bases and J gave up 7 bases; unmatched junction bases: 9. This CDR3 region has 16 residues. Per the germline V gene, CDR1 is SGHRS and CDR2 is YFSETQ. The CDR3 DNA sequence: TGCGCCAGCAGCCTGAAAACTAGCGGGGGGGCAAATACGCAGTATTTT. Protein sequence: CASSLKTSGGANTQYF.

This clonotype was seen a few times. This chain links TRBV5-5 with TRBJ2-1, with D possibly TRBD2 on 6 matching bases. The CDR3 totals 12 residues. From germline, CDR1 is SGHKS and CDR2 YYEKEE (reference sequence). Trimming stripped 3 bases from V and 9 bases from J, with 10 bases between. The CDR3 spells CASSSGLLEQFF. The CDR3 nucleotides are TGTGCCAGCAGCTCGGGACTTCTTGAGCAGTTCTTC.

This clonotype was seen a few times. V and J are TRBV7-2 and TRBJ2-2; TRBD1 matches at 7 bases. V lost 5 bases and J lost 3; bases outside the gene matches: 9. Germline lookup yields CDR1 SGHTA and CDR2 FQGNSA. CDR3 length: 16 amino acids. CDR3 coding DNA: TGTGCCAGCAGCCCGCGAGGGACAGCGGACACCGGGGAGCTGTTTTTT. This sequence encodes CASSPRGTADTGELFF. The variable domain in full, completed from reference TRBV7-2 and TRBJ2-2, reads GAGVSQSPSNKVTEKGKDVELRCDPISGHTALYWYRQSLGQGLEFLIYFQGNSAPDKSGLPSDRFSAERTGGSVSTLTIQRTQQEDSAVYLCASSPRGTADTGELFFGEGSRLTVL.

In nucleotides, the CDR3 is TGCGCCAGCAGCTTAACAGGGGTGGCCGTGGAAGCTTTCTTT. It specifies CASSLTGVAVEAFF. The chain has TRBV5-1 and TRBJ1-1, with 7 bases aligning to TRBD1. This CDR3 region has 14 residues. CDR1 is SGHRS and CDR2 is YFSETQ in the germline V gene. V lost 2 bases to trimming and J lost 8 bases; unmatched junction nucleotides: 9.

This chain connects TRBV3-1 to TRBJ1-1, with no clear D. V lost 3 bases and J 7 bases, leaving 9 bases between the germline ends. From germline, CDR1 is LGHDT and CDR2 YNNKEL (reference sequence). The CDR3 is 12 amino acids. The CDR3 sequence is CASSQGKGEAFF. CDR3 bases: TGTGCCAGCAGCCAGGGGAAGGGTGAAGCTTTCTTT. The full variable domain, its missing parts supplied by reference TRBV3-1 and TRBJ1-1, is DTAVSQTPKYLVTQMGNDKSIKCEQNLGHDTMYWYKQDSKKFLKIMFSYNNKELIINETVPNRFSPKSPDKAHLNLHINSLELGDSAVYFCASSQGKGEAFFGQGTRLTVV.

This clonotype was recorded a few times. The chain couples TRBV28 to TRBJ2-1; D possibly matches TRBD1 or TRBD2 (6 bases each). The CDR3 contains 13 residues. Per the germline V gene, CDR1 is MDHEN and CDR2 is SYDVKM. Trimming pared 8 bases from V and 3 bases from J, leaving 11 bases between. The CDR3 is CASLGGSYNEQFF. CDR3 bases: TGTGCCAGCCTGGGGGGCAGCTACAATGAGCAGTTCTTC. Drawing the rest from reference TRBV28 and TRBJ2-1, the complete variable domain is DVKVTQSSRYLVKRTGEKVFLECVQDMDHENMFWYRQDPGLGLRLIYFSYDVKMKEKGDIPEGYSVSREKKERFSLILESASTNQTSMYLCASLGGSYNEQFFGPGTRLTVL.

In its sample, this clonotype was seen a few times. This chain connects TRBV5-1 to TRBJ2-3, with 8 bases matching TRBD2. The CDR3 spans 17 residues. Germline-derived CDR1 and CDR2 are SGHRS and YFSETQ. J lost 0 bases, V lost 0 bases, and 6 bases had no gene match. CDR3 sequence: CASSLEASGFSTDTQYF. CDR3 in DNA: TGCGCCAGCAGCTTGGAAGCTAGCGGGTTCAGCACAGATACGCAGTATTTT.

The chain employs TRBV5-1 and TRBJ2-5; the D is unclear. This CDR3 has 14 residues. V was trimmed by 3 bases and J by 0 bases, leaving 9 bases between them. CDR1 and CDR2 (germline): SGHRS, YFSETQ. The CDR3 here is CASSWSANQETQYF. The CDR3 nucleotides are TGCGCCAGCAGCTGGTCGGCGAACCAAGAGACCCAGTACTTC.

This clonotype was found many times. V usage is TRBV5-1 and J usage is TRBJ2-1; 9 bases fit TRBD1. CDR3 length equals 14 residues. Per germline, CDR1 SGHRS and CDR2 YFSETQ. J lost 9 bases, V lost 0 bases, and 4 bases had no gene match. The CDR3, as DNA: TGCGCCAGCAGCTTGGCCGGGACAGGGTTTGAGCAGTTCTTC. Encoded protein: CASSLAGTGFEQFF.

This clonotype came up a few times. The gene calls are TRBV7-2 and TRBJ2-3, with 8 bases identical to TRBD2. From germline, CDR1 is SGHTA and CDR2 FQGNSA. This CDR3 contains 14 residues. V gave up 6 bases and J gave up 6 bases; unmatched junction bases: 8. CDR3 bases: TGTGCCAGCAGACTGAGCGGGAGTGGGGATACGCAGTATTTT. Its translation is CASRLSGSGDTQYF.

This clonotype has at least ten counts. The gene calls are TRBV4-1 and TRBJ1-5; 8 bases map to TRBD1. The CDR3 totals 17 residues. Unmatched junction bases numbered 6, after V lost 2 bases and J lost 0 bases. Per the germline V gene, CDR1 is MGHRA and CDR2 is YSYEKL. CDR3 loop: CASSQPTQGDSNQPQHF. CDR3 in DNA: TGCGCCAGCAGCCAACCCACACAGGGGGATAGCAATCAGCCCCAGCATTTT.

This chain uses TRBV12-3 or TRBV12-4 with TRBJ2-1; a possible D gene is TRBD2 (5 bases). V gave up 0 bases and J gave up 8 bases, with 14 bases separating them. CDR3 length: 15 amino acids. CDR3 loop: CASSLAAPGVYEQFF. In nucleotides, the CDR3 is TGTGCCAGCAGTTTAGCGGCACCCGGGGTCTATGAGCAGTTCTTC.

This clonotype has ten or more counts. The chain uses TRBV4-1 and TRBJ1-4; D gene unclear. Germline CDR1 reads MGHRA; CDR2 reads YSYEKL. The CDR3 covers 13 residues. Trimming pared 4 bases from V and 7 bases from J, leaving 10 bases between. The DNA of the CDR3 is TGCGCCAGCAGCCGCCGGGATCTTGAAAAACTGTTTTTT. This encodes CASSRRDLEKLFF.

This sequence joins TRBV6-1 and TRBJ2-2; maybe TRBD2 (5 bases). Trimming stripped 5 bases from V and 6 bases from J, with 10 bases between. Per the germline V gene, CDR1 is MNHNS and CDR2 is SASEGT. The length of the CDR3 is 13 residues. CDR3 amino acids: CASSKTGAGELFF. The CDR3 DNA sequence: TGTGCCAGCAGTAAAACCGGGGCCGGGGAGCTGTTTTTT.

At least ten counts were recorded for this clonotype. The chain joins TRBV27 to TRBJ2-1; 9 bases match TRBD2. V lost 3 bases to trimming and J lost 6 bases; unmatched junction nucleotides: 6. There are 15 residues in the CDR3. The germline CDR1 and CDR2 sequences are MNHEY and SMNVEV (reference sequence). The CDR3: CASSFGGLAINEQFF. The CDR3, as DNA: TGTGCCAGCAGTTTTGGGGGACTAGCTATCAATGAGCAGTTCTTC.

This clonotype was counted many times. The chain couples TRBV11-2 to TRBJ1-2; D possibly corresponds to TRBD1 (5 bases). The V gene's germline CDR1 is SGHAT and CDR2 FQNNGV. This CDR3 is 17 amino acids long. Deletions cut 0 bases from V and 5 bases from J, with 19 bases between. The CDR3 DNA sequence: TGTGCCAGCAGCTTAGACCTGGGCGTTGGGGCGGCTTATGGCTACACCTTC. It is translated as CASSLDLGVGAAYGYTF.

This clonotype appeared a few times. The V call is TRBV29-1, the J call TRBJ2-3; 8 bases match TRBD2. This CDR3 region has 15 residues. V lost 1 base, J lost 0 bases, and 3 bases stayed unmatched. The germline V gene encodes CDR1 SQVTM and CDR2 ANQGSEA. CDR3 sequence reads: CSVEVPSGSTDTQYF. The CDR3 DNA is TGCAGCGTTGAAGTCCCTAGCGGGAGCACAGATACGCAGTATTTT.

This clonotype occurred many times. This chain uses TRBV5-7 with TRBJ2-6, with 8 nucleotides matching TRBD1. TRBV5-7 is an ORF; its function is uncertain. CDR3 length: 17 residues. The J segment lost 0 bases and the V segment lost 9 bases, leaving 11 bases of the junction unmatched. The CDR3 loop reads CATARDRSTSGANVLTF. DNA of the CDR3: TGTGCCACCGCAAGGGACAGGAGTACCTCTGGGGCCAACGTCCTGACTTTC.

This clonotype has only a few counts. The rearrangement uses TRBV7-2 and TRBJ2-1, with D tentatively TRBD2 (5 bases). Trimming took 1 base from V and 3 from J, leaving 16 bases between them. Germline assignment: CDR1 SGHTA and CDR2 FQGNSA. CDR3 length: 17 amino acids. The CDR3 is CASSLGVGSGNYNEQFF. The CDR3 DNA follows: TGTGCCAGCAGCTTAGGGGTAGGGAGCGGAAACTACAATGAGCAGTTCTTC. Complete variable domain (other parts from reference TRBV7-2 and TRBJ2-1): GAGVSQSPSNKVTEKGKDVELRCDPISGHTALYWYRQSLGQGLEFLIYFQGNSAPDKSGLPSDRFSAERTGGSVSTLTIQRTQQEDSAVYLCASSLGVGSGNYNEQFFGPGTRLTVL.

This clonotype was picked up many times. The chain recombines TRBV4-1 with TRBJ2-3; TRBD2 is a possible D gene (5 bases). The CDR3 sequence is 16 residues long. Germline CDR1 MGHRA, CDR2 YSYEKL. V gave up 4 bases and J gave up 0 bases, with 14 bases separating them. This CDR3 is CASSRSGVSSTDTQYF. CDR3 in DNA: TGCGCCAGCAGCCGAAGCGGCGTCAGCAGCACAGATACGCAGTATTTT.

This clonotype was counted many times. The chain uses TRBV18 and TRBJ2-3; D not resolved. Trimming shortened V by 6 bases and J by 6 bases, and 10 bases separated the two germline ends. Per germline, CDR1 KGHSH and CDR2 LQKENI. The CDR3 spans 12 residues. The CDR3 DNA reads as TGTGCCAGCTCGGGTGCCACGGATACGCAGTATTTT. Translated, it gives CASSGATDTQYF.

This clonotype was recorded many times. The rearrangement links TRBV28 to TRBJ1-1, with TRBD1 matching over 8 bases. Germline CDR1 is MDHEN and CDR2 is SYDVKM. The CDR3 contains 14 residues. V shed 6 bases, J shed 4 bases, and the junction held 7 bases outside the gene matches. CDR3 loop: CASRSTGAGTEAFF. The CDR3 bases are TGTGCCAGCAGATCGACAGGGGCAGGCACTGAAGCTTTCTTT.

This clonotype was detected many times. V usage is TRBV5-1 and J usage is TRBJ1-1; D unresolved. There are 14 residues in the CDR3. Germline V gives CDR1 SGHRS, CDR2 YFSETQ. Trimming removed 0 bases at V and 1 base at J, with 7 bases between. The CDR3 region has the DNA TGCGCCAGCAGCTTGGACGGATCGAACACTGAAGCTTTCTTT. This sequence encodes CASSLDGSNTEAFF.

The table lists this clonotype with a few counts. The chain couples TRBV12-3 or TRBV12-4 to TRBJ2-5; 10 bases fit TRBD2. This CDR3 region has 15 residues. V shed 6 bases, J shed 8 bases, and the junction held 12 bases outside the gene matches. CDR3 region: CASSPDWLAGATQYF. DNA of the CDR3: TGTGCCAGCAGCCCGGACTGGCTAGCGGGGGCTACCCAGTACTTC.

This clonotype was seen more than once but under ten times. V and J are TRBV5-1 and TRBJ1-1; the D gene is possibly TRBD1 (5 bases). Germline CDR1 reads SGHRS; CDR2 reads YFSETQ. Between the trimmed V and J ends, which lost 0 bases and 11 bases, there was a span of 14 bases. The CDR3 totals 13 residues. The CDR3 nucleotides read TGCGCCAGCAGCTTGGGGGACGGGAACTGGGCTTTCTTT. Its translation: CASSLGDGNWAFF.

This clonotype was seen ten or more times. J is TRBJ2-1 and V is TRBV7-6; 15 bases match TRBD2. The germline V gene has CDR1 SGHVS and CDR2 FNYEAQ. CDR3 length: 16 amino acids. Germline trimming cut 6 bases from V and 7 bases from J; bases unmatched to any gene: 7. The CDR3 DNA reads as TGTGCCAGCAGTTTGGGACTAGCGGGAGGCACGAATGAGCAGTTCTTC. This translates into CASSLGLAGGTNEQFF.